A single sample is the source of the 3 T cell receptor beta chains below, sequenced in a study of blood T cell repertoires in COVID-19. Here immunoSEQ multiplex PCR was the method, and the copy in TCRdb shows in-frame clones only, minus some. The sample lists about 250,000 clones; around 90% were seen once. Material: peripheral blood. The source of these receptors is a young man with active or convalescent COVID-19.

The V call is TRBV18, the J call TRBJ2-7, with D possibly being TRBD1 (6 bases). V gave up 5 bases and J gave up 3 bases, with 17 bases separating them. This CDR3 is built from 15 residues. Germline V gene lookup returns CDR1 KGHSH and CDR2 LQKENI. CDR3 DNA sequence: TGTGCCAGCTCATACGAACAGGGTTTGCGCTACGAGCAGTACTTC. This translates into CASSYEQGLRYEQYF.

This sequence joins TRBV19 and TRBJ2-5; 14 bases map to TRBD2. Germline V gives CDR1 LNHDA, CDR2 SQIVND (reference sequence). Trimming cost V 3 bases and J 1 base; bases outside gene matches: 1. The CDR3 covers 16 residues. DNA of the CDR3: TGTGCCAGTAGTATCGGGACTAGCGGGGGCCAAGAGACCCAGTACTTC. It translates to CASSIGTSGGQETQYF. The variable domain in full, completed from reference TRBV19 and TRBJ2-5, reads DGGITQSPKYLFRKEGQNVTLSCEQNLNHDAMYWYRQDPGQGLRLIYYSQIVNDFQKGDIAEGYSVSREKKESFPLTVTSAQKNPTAFYLCASSIGTSGGQETQYFGPGTRLLVL.

The chain uses TRBV29-1 and TRBJ2-6, with TRBD1 identical over 9 bases. This CDR3 is 16 amino acids long. The V gene's germline CDR1 is SQVTM and CDR2 ANQGSEA. V shed 5 bases and J 2 bases; nucleotides not matched to a gene: 7. The CDR3 DNA reads TGCAGCGTTTCCCCTACAGGGGGCGCTGGGGCCAACGTCCTGACTTTC. It encodes CSVSPTGGAGANVLTF.